Listed below are T cell receptor beta chains from one sample, sequenced in a study of breast tumors, draining lymph nodes, adjacent tissues. TCRdb redid the calling of the multiplex PCR reads with MiXCR, one entry per CDR3 protein. The sample carries 140,000 or so distinct CDR3 sequences, over 25% recorded once. Sequencing was performed on axillary lymph node tissue. These receptors all come from a female donor with breast cancer. Some clones in this sample may be carry-over from other donors' samples. CDR3s include the opening cysteine and the closing phenylalanine or tryptophan. The D gene is left open where the match is weak. The size field is filled for only some rows; it gives once, few, many or a size class.

v_gene,j_gene,d_gene,abundance,CDR3aa,CDR3nt
TRBV2,TRBJ2-5,-,-,CARRSNTGVETQYF,TGTGCCCGGCGGTCGAACACCGGGGTAGAGACCCAGTACTTC
TRBV7-9,TRBJ2-2,-,-,CASSPVWNTGELFF,TGTGCCAGCAGCCCGGTCTGGAACACCGGGGAGCTGTTTTTT
TRBV24-1,TRBJ1-6,-,many,CATSDFPRNSPLHF,TGTGCCACCAGTGATTTTCCCCGGAATTCACCCCTCCACTTT
TRBV7-9,TRBJ1-1,TRBD1,many,CASSLPGGRSTEAFF,TGTGCCAGCAGCTTGCCAGGGGGAAGAAGCACTGAAGCTTTCTTT
TRBV25-1,TRBJ1-3,-,-,CVSTRGPLTAGNTMYF,TGTGTCAGCACCAGAGGTCCGCTGACGGCTGGAAACACCATGTATTTT
TRBV20-1,TRBJ1-1,-,-,CSASTGFMETEAFF,TGCAGTGCTAGTACAGGGTTCATGGAGACTGAAGCTTTCTTT
TRBV20-1,TRBJ2-1,-,many,CSAGADYEQFF,TGCAGTGCCGGAGCAGACTATGAGCAGTTCTTC
TRBV6-1,TRBJ2-5,TRBD1,many,CASSGQGLERETQYF,TGTGCCAGCAGCGGACAGGGCTTGGAGAGGGAGACCCAGTACTTC
TRBV6-5,TRBJ1-1,-,-,CASSCFTNTEAFF,TGTGCCAGCAGTTGCTTCACTAACACTGAAGCTTTCTTT
TRBV7-3,TRBJ1-5,-,-,CASSLYPRTAKGYNEQHF,TGTGCCAGCAGCTTATACCCACGGACGGCCAAGGGATACAATGAGCAGCATTTT
TRBV7-9,TRBJ1-3,TRBD1,-,CASSLAGTGRGNTIYF,TGTGCCAGCAGCTTAGCCGGGACAGGGCGCGGAAACACCATATATTTT
TRBV11-2,TRBJ2-2,TRBD2,-,CASSLRGVATGELFF,TGTGCCAGCAGCTTACGGGGGGTCGCCACCGGGGAGCTGTTTTTT
TRBV20-1,TRBJ2-1,TRBD1,many,CSATGTGSYNEQFF,TGCAGTGCTACTGGGACAGGGAGCTACAATGAGCAGTTCTTC
TRBV6-6,TRBJ2-2,TRBD1,many,CASSHSTGGFTGELFF,TGTGCCAGCAGTCACTCGACAGGGGGATTCACCGGGGAGCTGTTTTTT
TRBV18,TRBJ1-2,-,many,CASSATHTYGYTF,TGTGCCAGCTCAGCAACCCACACATATGGCTACACCTTC
TRBV12-3/TRBV12-4,TRBJ1-1,-,-,CASSSRVTEAFF,TGTGCCAGCAGTTCGAGGGTCACTGAAGCTTTCTTT
TRBV27,TRBJ2-7,-,many,CASSLPLMGHSYEQYF,TGTGCCAGCAGTTTGCCCCTTATGGGGCACTCCTACGAGCAGTACTTC
TRBV5-4,TRBJ1-6,TRBD1,-,CASSSSQGAGNSPLHF,TGTGCCAGCAGCTCCTCACAGGGGGCGGGAAATTCACCCCTCCACTTT
TRBV29-1,TRBJ2-5,TRBD1,-,CSVTTGGVGQETQYF,TGCAGCGTTACGACAGGGGGGGTGGGCCAAGAGACCCAGTACTTC
TRBV5-1,TRBJ1-3,TRBD1,many,CASGVGTGGVGNTIYF,TGCGCCAGCGGAGTGGGGACAGGGGGCGTTGGAAACACCATATATTTT
TRBV19,TRBJ1-5,TRBD1,many,CASRTTGMGQPQHF,TGTGCCAGTAGGACGACAGGGATGGGTCAGCCCCAGCATTTT
TRBV2,TRBJ2-7,-,-,CATSDLFNDEQYF,TGTGCCACCAGTGATTTATTTAACGACGAGCAGTACTTC
TRBV12-3/TRBV12-4,TRBJ1-6,TRBD1,many,CASSLLWDRGSSYNSPLHF,TGTGCCAGCAGTTTACTGTGGGACAGGGGTAGCTCCTATAATTCACCCCTCCACTTT
TRBV7-6,TRBJ2-1,TRBD2,many,CASTRETSGGASEQFF,TGTGCCAGCACTCGAGAGACTAGCGGGGGGGCCAGTGAGCAGTTCTTC
TRBV19,TRBJ1-1,TRBD1,-,CASSIGVGGATAFF,TGTGCCAGTAGTATAGGAGTAGGGGGCGCGACCGCTTTCTTT
TRBV19,TRBJ1-1,-,-,CASSISGWDTEAFF,TGTGCCAGTAGTATAAGTGGGTGGGACACTGAAGCTTTCTTT
TRBV20-1,TRBJ1-5,-,many,CSAREGGSFGPQHF,TGCAGTGCTAGAGAGGGGGGTTCCTTCGGGCCCCAGCATTTT
TRBV5-1,TRBJ2-2,-,many,CASSPRGGGQGTGELFF,TGCGCCAGCAGCCCCCGAGGGGGGGGCCAAGGCACCGGGGAGCTGTTTTTT
TRBV20-1,TRBJ2-5,-,-,CSASNGAAKQETQYF,TGCAGTGCTAGTAACGGGGCCGCCAAGCAAGAGACCCAGTACTTC
TRBV12-3/TRBV12-4,TRBJ2-2,-,many,CASRPYTGELFF,TGTGCCAGTCGACCCTACACCGGGGAGCTGTTTTTT
TRBV10-3,TRBJ1-3,-,many,CAISESGTFGNTIYF,TGTGCCATCAGTGAGTCAGGGACCTTTGGAAACACCATATATTTT
TRBV12-3/TRBV12-4,TRBJ1-2,-,-,CASCFTEDRGCTF,TGTGCCAGCTGCTTCACAGAGGATAGGGGCTGCACCTTC
TRBV5-5,TRBJ2-2,-,few,CASSLESVAEELFF,TGTGCCAGCAGCTTGGAGTCTGTAGCCGAGGAGCTGTTTTTT
TRBV12-3/TRBV12-4,TRBJ1-5,-,-,CASINAGGSTDTQHF,TGTGCCAGCATAAACGCGGGGGGGAGCACAGATACGCAGCATTTT
TRBV20-1,TRBJ2-5,-,many,CSARDYRTARKETQYF,TGCAGTGCTAGAGATTACAGGACAGCAAGGAAAGAGACCCAGTACTTC
TRBV19,TRBJ1-6,TRBD1,-,CASRGTGGSPLHF,TGTGCCAGTAGGGGGACAGGGGGATCACCCCTCCACTTT
TRBV6-5,TRBJ2-2,-,many,CASSYSIPYTGELFF,TGTGCCAGCAGTTACTCGATTCCCTACACCGGGGAGCTGTTTTTT
TRBV9,TRBJ1-6,-,-,CASSVGWTSPLHF,TGTGCCAGCAGCGTAGGGTGGACTTCACCCCTCCACTTT